Reported below is one T cell receptor beta chain. This entry belongs to a study of molecular identifiers for immune sequencing clone quantification. Using its own MiXCR run on the PCR reads, TCRdb lists one record per CDR3 protein. This table holds approximately 630,000 distinct CDR3 sequences, 25% found once. V was shortened by 5 bases and J by 11 bases, with 15 bases between the two germline ends. The CDR3 has 12 amino acids. Sequenced input: naive CD8+ T cells from blood, with Jurkat cell RNA spiked in. Indicated subset: FACS-sorted CD8+CD4-CCR7+CD45RA+ naive T cells. The TCR comes from a human donor in good health. Some libraries in this study had Jurkat cell RNA spiked in. The J gene is TRBJ1-1, the V gene TRBV12-3 or TRBV12-4, with TRBD1 as a possible D gene (5 bases). The CDR3, as DNA: TGTGCCAGCAGTGGAGAAGGGGTTGGGGCTTTCTTT. Translated: CASSGEGVGAFF.